Included here is one TCR beta chain sequence, with context. The antigen it binds to is not known. The sample holds no much larger clone one base away, and base qualities are not on file. The library was made by 5' RACE. A second PCR of about 6 to 11 cycles was performed with a sample-barcoded 5' primer and a J-beta primer mix. A template-switch 5' adaptor carrying 12 random nucleotides introduced a unique molecular identifier onto each TCR beta cDNA molecule. Each sample yielded at least 2.5 million CDR3-containing paired-end reads. First-strand cDNA was synthesized from all RNA with the Mint cDNA synthesis kit, primed by a TRBC-specific oligonucleotide. All cDNA was treated with uracil-DNA glycosylase and then went through a first 18-cycle PCR with the universal primers M1SS and BC2_uni_R. In the authors' own workflow: For normalization, 1 million high-quality reads, each with a distinct molecular identifier, were randomly selected from each sample. Reads sharing molecular identifiers were discarded rather than binned into consensus sequences. CDR3 identification, clonotype clustering and error correction used MiTCR with a Q25 quality threshold and the strictest error-elimination algorithm. Lower-bound total TCR beta diversity was estimated with a nonparametric unseen species model using Euler transformation. TCRdb reanalyzed the raw reads on its own, using fastp at Q25 for trimming and MiXCR for clone calling, and kept in-frame beta chains. Entries that share a CDR3 protein sequence are merged under the most common genes and DNA. The V and J calls were determined by TCRdb, not by the authors. For this sample the table gives around 2 million distinct CDR3 sequences, of which about two fifths were detected only once. The ten largest clones add up to roughly 23% of the sample.

The sample originates from a study of blood T cells in healthy people across ages (dated by TCRdb to between 2014 and 2017). Background for the entire study: In model experiments, roughly one uniquely barcoded TCR beta cDNA molecule per two T cells was captured by template switching. To track age-related changes in TCR beta repertoire diversity, the study relied on deep sequencing normalized with unique cDNA molecular identifiers. The donors were split into four age groups: young (average approximately 16 years), middle-aged (nearly 40), aged (roughly 60) and long-lived (under 90). Donors of different ages were randomly distributed across sequencing lanes to avoid experimental bias. The study analyzed two additional independent replicas of 1 million unique cDNA reads from the same blood draw for two donors, one aged 18 to 30 and one aged 80 or older. Overall study outcomes, separate from this receptor: Observed TCR beta diversity per million T cells fell roughly linearly with age, and a significant reduction was already apparent by age around 39. The CMV infection status of donors was not known, potentially confounding age-related changes in expanded clonotypes. Estimates of total diversity from one million sequenced T cells were regarded as lower bounds and underestimates. Since profiling was done on bulk unsorted PBMCs, naive and antigen-experienced compartments could not be conclusively compared. A strong correlation was found between observed TCR beta diversity and the percentage of naive T cells measured by flow cytometry. The long-lived group showed more naive CD4+ T cells, fewer expanded clones and increased TCR diversity than the aged group, suggesting age selection.

Donors were a few dozen systemically healthy Caucasian individuals from Russia aged roughly 6 to 90 years. Each donor gave around 9.9 milliliters of peripheral blood, collected into EDTA-treated Vacutainer tubes. Ficoll-Paque density-gradient centrifugation was used to isolate PBMCs, with at least 6.5 million obtained per sample. Trizol reagent was used to extract total RNA from PBMCs, with at least 6 micrograms per sample. The percentages of naive CD45RAhigh/CD27high T cells were determined by flow cytometry on a PBMC aliquot from every donor. From cysteine to phenylalanine, the CDR3 is 13 amino acids long. The DNA shown is the 39-base CDR3, in frame from base 1.

The receptor comes from a human donor in good health. The sequencing input was blood. This sequence uses TRBV12-3 or TRBV12-4 and TRBJ2-7, and possibly TRBD1, on 5 matching bases. With the DNA end fitting TRBJ2-5 better, the J assignment may be wrong. CDR3 loop: CASSFPPGETQYF. The sequenced DNA: TGTGCCAGCAGTTTCCCACCAGGGGAGACCCAGTACTTC.